A selection of T cell receptor beta chains follows, all from one sample in a study of monozygotic twins with inflammatory bowel disease. TCRdb re-called the 5' RACE reads and catalogs CDR3 proteins one per entry, DNA excluded. In all, the sample yields around 200,000 distinct CDR3 sequences. Specimen: blood. The receptors derive from a human donor with ulcerative colitis or Crohn's disease, or a healthy co-twin of an affected twin (not recorded which). Each CDR3 is given with its conserved first and last residue.

j_call: TRBJ1-1; v_call: TRBV4-1; cdr3_aa: CASSQEAGARSTEAFF
j_call: TRBJ2-5; v_call: TRBV7-2; cdr3_aa: CASTSGGTQETQYF
j_call: TRBJ2-7; v_call: TRBV12-3/TRBV12-4; cdr3_aa: CASSSLLAGAGEQYF
j_call: TRBJ2-3; v_call: TRBV4-2; cdr3_aa: CASGLSTDTQYF
j_call: TRBJ1-5; v_call: TRBV2; cdr3_aa: CASSGEGNQPQHF
j_call: TRBJ1-1; v_call: TRBV5-5; cdr3_aa: CASSLLQSRGTEAFF
j_call: TRBJ1-2; v_call: TRBV2; cdr3_aa: CASGAQGEVGGYTF
j_call: TRBJ2-4; v_call: TRBV4-1; cdr3_aa: CASSQLTGEKNIQYF
j_call: TRBJ2-2; v_call: TRBV24-1; cdr3_aa: CATSDESLAGQTGELFF
j_call: TRBJ2-2; v_call: TRBV7-3; cdr3_aa: CASSLTKSTGELFF
j_call: TRBJ1-1; v_call: TRBV10-3; cdr3_aa: CAISGTGYTEAFF
j_call: TRBJ1-5; v_call: TRBV7-9; cdr3_aa: CASSGRQGSTSNQPQHF
j_call: TRBJ2-7; v_call: TRBV6-5; cdr3_aa: CASTQNGGYEQYF
j_call: TRBJ2-1; v_call: TRBV19; cdr3_aa: CASSRTATKYNEQFF
j_call: TRBJ2-5; v_call: TRBV5-5; cdr3_aa: CASSLVKARQETQYF
j_call: TRBJ2-1; v_call: TRBV19; cdr3_aa: CASSPYRGGTGYNEQFF
j_call: TRBJ1-1; v_call: TRBV5-5; cdr3_aa: CASSLRQTANTEAFF
j_call: TRBJ1-6; v_call: TRBV19; cdr3_aa: CASSSSGGEGGSPLHF
j_call: TRBJ1-2; v_call: TRBV11-2; cdr3_aa: CASSPRTSSANYGYTF
j_call: TRBJ1-2; v_call: TRBV25-1; cdr3_aa: CASKNRGDYTF
j_call: TRBJ1-1; v_call: TRBV3-1; cdr3_aa: CASSQNEGKGEAFF
j_call: TRBJ2-2; v_call: TRBV7-9; cdr3_aa: CASSLYLAPNTGELFF
j_call: TRBJ1-2; v_call: TRBV5-1; cdr3_aa: CASSSGQGTGYTF
j_call: TRBJ2-3; v_call: TRBV20-1; cdr3_aa: CSVPLAGSTDTQYF